This T cell receptor beta chain was identified during a study of T cells in Graves' hyperthyroidism and ophthalmopathy. Findings and limits, study-wide: Most clonotypes expanded in thyroid above 0.001 were likewise present in blood. A model of 13 V-J features distinguished ophthalmopathy from stable hyperthyroidism. The model predicted ophthalmopathy a median around 6.5 months before onset.

In the case of this clonotype: Its target is unknown.

RNA transcripts were the template for amplifying TCR beta CDR3 regions. Researchers ran a first-round RT-PCR on the TCR CDR3 using the HTBI primer set. TCRdb recomputed calls from the multiplex PCR reads with MiXCR, one row per CDR3 protein. The table includes over 650,000 distinct CDR3 sequences, less than 45% detected once. The length of the CDR3 is 15 residues. J gave up 10 bases and V 3 bases, and 8 bases lay outside the gene matches. Germline V gene sequence: CDR1 MGHDK, CDR2 SYGVNS. Exclusion of patients followed from uncontrolled infection, other autoimmune disease, pregnancy or lactation. The specimen sequenced was peripheral blood or thyroid tissue (not recorded which). The chain couples TRBV25-1 to TRBJ1-6; 8 bases match TRBD1. This clonotype was sampled from an adult man with Graves' disease, either hyperthyroidism or ophthalmopathy (not recorded which). CDR3 residues: CASSDPRTGSSPLHF. The DNA of the CDR3 is TGTGCCAGCAGTGATCCTAGGACAGGGAGCTCACCCCTCCACTTT.